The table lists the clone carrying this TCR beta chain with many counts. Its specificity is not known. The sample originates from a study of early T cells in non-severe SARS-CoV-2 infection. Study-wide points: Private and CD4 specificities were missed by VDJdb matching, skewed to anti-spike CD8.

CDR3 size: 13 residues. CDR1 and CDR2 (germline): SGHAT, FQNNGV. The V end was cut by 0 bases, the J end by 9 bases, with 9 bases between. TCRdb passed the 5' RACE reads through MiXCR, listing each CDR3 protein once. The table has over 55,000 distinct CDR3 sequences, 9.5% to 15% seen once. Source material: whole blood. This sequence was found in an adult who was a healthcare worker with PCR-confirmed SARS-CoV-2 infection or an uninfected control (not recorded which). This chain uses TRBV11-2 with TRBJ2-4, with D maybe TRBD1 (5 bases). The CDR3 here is CASSLDEGAIQYF. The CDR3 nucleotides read TGTGCCAGCAGCTTAGACGAAGGGGCCATTCAGTACTTC.